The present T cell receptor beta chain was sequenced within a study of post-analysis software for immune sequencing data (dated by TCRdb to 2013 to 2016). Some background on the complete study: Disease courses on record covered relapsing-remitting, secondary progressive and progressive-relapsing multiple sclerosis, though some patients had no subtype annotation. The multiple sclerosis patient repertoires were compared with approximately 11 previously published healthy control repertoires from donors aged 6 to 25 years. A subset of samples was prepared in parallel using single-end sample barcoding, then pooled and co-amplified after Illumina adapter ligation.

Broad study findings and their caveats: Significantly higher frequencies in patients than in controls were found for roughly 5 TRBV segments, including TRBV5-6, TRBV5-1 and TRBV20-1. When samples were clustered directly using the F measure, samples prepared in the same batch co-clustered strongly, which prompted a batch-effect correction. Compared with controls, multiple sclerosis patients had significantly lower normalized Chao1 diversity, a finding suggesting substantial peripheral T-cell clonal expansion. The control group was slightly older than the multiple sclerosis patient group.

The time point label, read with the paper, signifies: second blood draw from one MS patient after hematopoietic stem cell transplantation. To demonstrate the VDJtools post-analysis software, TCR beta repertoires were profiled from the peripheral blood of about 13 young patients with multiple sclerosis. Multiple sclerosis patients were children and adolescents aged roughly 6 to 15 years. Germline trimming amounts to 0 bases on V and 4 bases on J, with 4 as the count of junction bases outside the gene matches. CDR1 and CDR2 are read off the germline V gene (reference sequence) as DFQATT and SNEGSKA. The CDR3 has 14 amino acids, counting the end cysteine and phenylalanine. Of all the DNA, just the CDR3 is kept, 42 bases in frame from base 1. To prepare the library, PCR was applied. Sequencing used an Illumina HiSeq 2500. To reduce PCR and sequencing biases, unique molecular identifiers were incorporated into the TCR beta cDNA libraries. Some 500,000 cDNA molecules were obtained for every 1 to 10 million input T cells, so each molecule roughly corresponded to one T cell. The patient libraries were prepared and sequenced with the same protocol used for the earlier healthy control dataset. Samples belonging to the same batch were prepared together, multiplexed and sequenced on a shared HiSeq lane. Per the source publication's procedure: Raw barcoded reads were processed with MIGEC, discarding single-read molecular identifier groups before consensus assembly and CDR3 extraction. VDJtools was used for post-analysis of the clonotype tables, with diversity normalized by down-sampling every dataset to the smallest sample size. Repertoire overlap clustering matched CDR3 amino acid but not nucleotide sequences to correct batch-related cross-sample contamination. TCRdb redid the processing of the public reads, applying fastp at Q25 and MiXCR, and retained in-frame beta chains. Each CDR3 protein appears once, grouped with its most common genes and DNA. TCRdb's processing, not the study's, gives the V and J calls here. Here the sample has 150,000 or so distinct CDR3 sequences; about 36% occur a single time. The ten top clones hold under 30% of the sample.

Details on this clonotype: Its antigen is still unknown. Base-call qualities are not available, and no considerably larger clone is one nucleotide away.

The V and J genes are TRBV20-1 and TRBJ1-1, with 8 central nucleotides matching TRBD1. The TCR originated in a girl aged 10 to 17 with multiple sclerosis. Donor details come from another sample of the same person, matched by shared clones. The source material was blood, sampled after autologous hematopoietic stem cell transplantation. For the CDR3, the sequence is CSARDDRGFTEAFF. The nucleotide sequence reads TGCAGTGCTAGAGACGACAGGGGATTCACTGAAGCTTTCTTT.